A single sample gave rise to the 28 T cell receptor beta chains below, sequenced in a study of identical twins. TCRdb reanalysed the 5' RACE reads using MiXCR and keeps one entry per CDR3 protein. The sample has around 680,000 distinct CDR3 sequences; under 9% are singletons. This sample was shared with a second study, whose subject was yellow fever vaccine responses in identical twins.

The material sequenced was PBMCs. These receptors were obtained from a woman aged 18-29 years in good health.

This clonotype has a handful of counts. The CDR3 loop is CASSQDDTRFYEQYF. The CDR3 DNA follows: TGTGCCAGCAGCCAAGATGATACGAGGTTCTACGAGCAGTACTTC. The chain uses TRBV3-1 and TRBJ2-7, with unresolved D. The CDR3 has 15 residues. The V end lost 0 bases, the J end lost 3 bases, and 12 bases lay between the germline ends. Germline loops: CDR1 LGHDT, CDR2 YNNKEL (reference sequence).

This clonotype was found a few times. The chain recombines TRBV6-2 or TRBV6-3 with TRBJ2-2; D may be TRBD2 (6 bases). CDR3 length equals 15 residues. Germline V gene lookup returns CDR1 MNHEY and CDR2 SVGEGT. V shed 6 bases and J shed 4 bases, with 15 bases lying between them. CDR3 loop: CASSSSGQGTGELFF. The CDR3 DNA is TGTGCCAGCAGCTCCAGCGGGCAAGGCACCGGGGAGCTGTTTTTT.

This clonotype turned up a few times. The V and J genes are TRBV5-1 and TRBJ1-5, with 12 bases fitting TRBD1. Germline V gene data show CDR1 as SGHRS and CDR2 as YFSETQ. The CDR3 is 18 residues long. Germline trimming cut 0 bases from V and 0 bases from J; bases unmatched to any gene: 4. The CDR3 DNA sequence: TGCGCCAGCAGCTTGGAGGGACAGGGGGCAGGTAGCAATCAGCCCCAGCATTTT. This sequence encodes CASSLEGQGAGSNQPQHF.

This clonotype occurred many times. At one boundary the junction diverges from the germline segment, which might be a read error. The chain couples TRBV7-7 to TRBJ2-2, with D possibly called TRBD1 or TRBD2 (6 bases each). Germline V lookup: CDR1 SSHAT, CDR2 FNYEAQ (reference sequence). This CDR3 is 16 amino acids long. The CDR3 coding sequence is TGTGCTAGCAGCTTAGGCCCCAGGGGAGGCACCGGGGAGCTGTTTTTT. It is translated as CASSLGPRGGTGELFF.

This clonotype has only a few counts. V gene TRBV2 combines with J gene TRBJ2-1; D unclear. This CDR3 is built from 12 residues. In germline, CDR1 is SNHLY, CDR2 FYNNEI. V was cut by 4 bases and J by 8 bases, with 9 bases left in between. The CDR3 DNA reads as TGTGCCAGCAGTGCGTCGGTGCATGAGCAGTTCTTC. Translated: CASSASVHEQFF.

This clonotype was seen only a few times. CDR3 sequence (DNA): TGTGCCAGCAGTTTATCGATCACAGATACGCAGTATTTT. It translates to CASSLSITDTQYF. The V call is TRBV27, the J call TRBJ2-3, with D unresolved. CDR3 size: 13 residues. V gave up 0 bases and J gave up 2 bases, with 3 bases separating them. The germline gives CDR1 MNHEY, CDR2 SMNVEV (reference sequence).

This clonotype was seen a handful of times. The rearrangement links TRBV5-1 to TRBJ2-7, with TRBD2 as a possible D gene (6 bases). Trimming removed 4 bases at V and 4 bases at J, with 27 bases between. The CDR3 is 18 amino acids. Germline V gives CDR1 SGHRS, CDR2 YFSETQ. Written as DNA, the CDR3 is TGCGCCAGCAGCCCGGAGATACCCTGGGAGGCTTGGGGTTACGAGCAGTACTTC. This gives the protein CASSPEIPWEAWGYEQYF.

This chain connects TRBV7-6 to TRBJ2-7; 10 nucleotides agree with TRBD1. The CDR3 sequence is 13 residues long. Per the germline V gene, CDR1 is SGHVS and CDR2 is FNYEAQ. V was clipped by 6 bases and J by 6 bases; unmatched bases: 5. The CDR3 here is CASSGTGVSEQYF. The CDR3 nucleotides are TGTGCCAGCAGTGGGACAGGGGTTTCCGAGCAGTACTTC.

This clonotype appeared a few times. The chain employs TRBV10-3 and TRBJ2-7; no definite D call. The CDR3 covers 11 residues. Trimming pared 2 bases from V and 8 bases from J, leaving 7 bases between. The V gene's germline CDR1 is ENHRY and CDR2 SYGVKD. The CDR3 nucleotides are TGTGCCATCAGTGAGGGGCAACAGCAGTACTTC. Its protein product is CAISEGQQQYF.

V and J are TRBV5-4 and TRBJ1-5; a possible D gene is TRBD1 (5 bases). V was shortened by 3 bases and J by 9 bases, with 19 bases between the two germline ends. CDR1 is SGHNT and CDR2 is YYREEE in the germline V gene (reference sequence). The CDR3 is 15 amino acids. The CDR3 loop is CASSSGTEESWPQHF. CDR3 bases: TGTGCCAGCAGCTCCGGGACCGAAGAATCATGGCCCCAGCATTTT.

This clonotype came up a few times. CDR3 amino acids: CASSHRTISYEQYF. Written as DNA, the CDR3 is TGCGCCAGCAGCCATCGGACAATTTCCTACGAGCAGTACTTC. This rearrangement joins TRBV4-1 to TRBJ2-7; possible D gene TRBD1, 5 bases. The CDR3 loop spans 14 amino acids. Trimming removed 3 bases at V and 1 base at J, with 10 bases between. Per the germline V gene, CDR1 is MGHRA and CDR2 is YSYEKL.

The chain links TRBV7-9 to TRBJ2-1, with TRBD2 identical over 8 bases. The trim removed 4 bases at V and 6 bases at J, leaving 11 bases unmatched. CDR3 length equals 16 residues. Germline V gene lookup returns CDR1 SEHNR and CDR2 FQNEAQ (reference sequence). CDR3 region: CASSSAKREPLNEQFF. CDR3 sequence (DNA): TGTGCCAGCAGCTCAGCAAAGCGGGAGCCTCTCAATGAGCAGTTCTTC.

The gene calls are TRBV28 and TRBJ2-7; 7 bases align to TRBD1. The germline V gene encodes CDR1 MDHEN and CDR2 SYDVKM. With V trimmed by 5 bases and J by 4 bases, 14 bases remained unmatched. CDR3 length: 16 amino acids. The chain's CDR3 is CASSITGESPGYEQYF. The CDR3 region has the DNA TGTGCCAGCAGTATAACAGGGGAGAGCCCGGGTTACGAGCAGTACTTC.

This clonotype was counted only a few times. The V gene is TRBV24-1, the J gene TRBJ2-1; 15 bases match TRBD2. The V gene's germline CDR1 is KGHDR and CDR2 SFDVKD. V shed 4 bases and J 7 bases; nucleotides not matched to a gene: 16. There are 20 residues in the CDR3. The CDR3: CATSDSPGLAGGPRLNEQFF. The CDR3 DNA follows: TGTGCCACCAGTGACTCTCCGGGACTAGCGGGAGGCCCCAGATTGAATGAGCAGTTCTTC.

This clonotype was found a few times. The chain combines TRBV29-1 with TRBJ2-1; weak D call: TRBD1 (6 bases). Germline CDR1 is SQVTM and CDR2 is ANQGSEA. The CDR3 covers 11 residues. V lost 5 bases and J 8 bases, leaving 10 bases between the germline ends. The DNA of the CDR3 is TGCAGCGTTCTCAGGGGATATGAGCAGTTCTTC. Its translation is CSVLRGYEQFF.

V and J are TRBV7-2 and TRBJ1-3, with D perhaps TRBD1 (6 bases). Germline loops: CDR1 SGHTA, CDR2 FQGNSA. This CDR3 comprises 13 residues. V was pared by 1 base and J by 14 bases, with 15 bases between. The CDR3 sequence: CASSLERGAVVYF. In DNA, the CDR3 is TGTGCCAGCAGCTTAGAGCGGGGGGCAGTCGTATATTTT. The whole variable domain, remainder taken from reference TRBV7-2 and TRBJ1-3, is GAGVSQSPSNKVTEKGKDVELRCDPISGHTALYWYRQSLGQGLEFLIYFQGNSAPDKSGLPSDRFSAERTGGSVSTLTIQRTQQEDSAVYLCASSLERGAVVYFGEGSWLTVV.

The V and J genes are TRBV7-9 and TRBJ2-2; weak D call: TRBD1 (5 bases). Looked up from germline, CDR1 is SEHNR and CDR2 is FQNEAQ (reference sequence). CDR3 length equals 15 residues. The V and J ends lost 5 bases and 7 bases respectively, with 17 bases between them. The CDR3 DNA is TGTGCCAGCAGCCCAGCCGGCGCAAGGGGCGGGGAGCTGTTTTTT. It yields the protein CASSPAGARGGELFF. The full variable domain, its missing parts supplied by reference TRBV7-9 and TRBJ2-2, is DTGVSQNPRHKITKRGQNVTFRCDPISEHNRLYWYRQTLGQGPEFLTYFQNEAQLEKSRLLSDRFSAERPKGSFSTLEIQRTEQGDSAMYLCASSPAGARGGELFFGEGSRLTVL.

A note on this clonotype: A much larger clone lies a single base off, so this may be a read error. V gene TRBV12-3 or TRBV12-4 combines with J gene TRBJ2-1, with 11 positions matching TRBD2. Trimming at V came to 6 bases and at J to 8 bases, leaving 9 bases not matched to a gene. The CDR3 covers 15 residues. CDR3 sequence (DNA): TGTGCCAGCAGGACGACTAGCGGGAAGGCCGATGAGCAGTTCTTC. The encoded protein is CASRTTSGKADEQFF.

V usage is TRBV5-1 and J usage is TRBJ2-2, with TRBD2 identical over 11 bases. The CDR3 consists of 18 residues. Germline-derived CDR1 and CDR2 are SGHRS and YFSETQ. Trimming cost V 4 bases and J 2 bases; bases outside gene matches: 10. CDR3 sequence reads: CASSRSTSGGINTGELFF. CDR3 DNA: TGCGCCAGCAGCCGTTCTACTAGCGGGGGAATCAACACCGGGGAGCTGTTTTTT. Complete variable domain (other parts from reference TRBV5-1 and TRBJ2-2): KAGVTQTPRYLIKTRGQQVTLSCSPISGHRSVSWYQQTPGQGLQFLFEYFSETQRNKGNFPGRFSGRQFSNSRSEMNVSTLELGDSALYLCASSRSTSGGINTGELFFGEGSRLTVL.

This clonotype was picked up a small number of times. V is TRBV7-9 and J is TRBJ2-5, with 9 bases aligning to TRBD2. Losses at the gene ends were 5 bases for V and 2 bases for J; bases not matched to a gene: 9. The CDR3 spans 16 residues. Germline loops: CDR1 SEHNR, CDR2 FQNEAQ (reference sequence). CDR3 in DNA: TGTGCCAGCAGCCCGCGGACTAGCGTTATACAAGAGACCCAGTACTTC. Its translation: CASSPRTSVIQETQYF.

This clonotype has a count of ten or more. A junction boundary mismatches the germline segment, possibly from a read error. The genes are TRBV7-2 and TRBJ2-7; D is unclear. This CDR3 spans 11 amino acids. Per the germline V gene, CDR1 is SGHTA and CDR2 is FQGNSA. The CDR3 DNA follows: TGTGCCAGCAGCTTGGAGCGAATAACCGTATTC. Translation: CASSLERITVF.

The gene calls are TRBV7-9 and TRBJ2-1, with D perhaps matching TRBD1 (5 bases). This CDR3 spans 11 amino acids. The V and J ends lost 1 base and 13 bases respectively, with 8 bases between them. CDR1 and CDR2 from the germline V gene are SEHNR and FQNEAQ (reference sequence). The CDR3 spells CASSLGQNQFF. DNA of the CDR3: TGTGCCAGCAGCTTAGGACAGAATCAGTTCTTC.

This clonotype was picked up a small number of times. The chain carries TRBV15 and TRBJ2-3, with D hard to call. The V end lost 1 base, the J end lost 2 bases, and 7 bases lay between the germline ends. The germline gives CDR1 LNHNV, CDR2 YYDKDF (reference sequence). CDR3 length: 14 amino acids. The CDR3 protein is CATSRVTATDTQYF. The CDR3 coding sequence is TGTGCCACCAGCAGAGTCACGGCCACAGATACGCAGTATTTT.

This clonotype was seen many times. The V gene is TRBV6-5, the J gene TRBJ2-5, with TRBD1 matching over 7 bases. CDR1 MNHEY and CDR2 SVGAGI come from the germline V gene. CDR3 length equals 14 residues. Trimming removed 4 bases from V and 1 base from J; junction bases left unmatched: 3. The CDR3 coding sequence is TGTGCCAGCAGTTCCAGGGACAGCCAAGAGACCCAGTACTTC. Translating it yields CASSSRDSQETQYF.

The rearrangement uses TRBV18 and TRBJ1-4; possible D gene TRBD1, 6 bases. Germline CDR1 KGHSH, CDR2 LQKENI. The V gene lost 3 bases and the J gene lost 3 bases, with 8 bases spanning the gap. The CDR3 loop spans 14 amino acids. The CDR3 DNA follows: TGTGCCAGCTCACCGGGGGCTGCTAATGAAAAACTGTTTTTT. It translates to CASSPGAANEKLFF.

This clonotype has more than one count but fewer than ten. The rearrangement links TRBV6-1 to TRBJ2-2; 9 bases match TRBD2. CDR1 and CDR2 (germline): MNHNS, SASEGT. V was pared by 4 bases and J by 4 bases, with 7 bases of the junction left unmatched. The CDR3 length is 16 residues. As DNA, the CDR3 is TGTGCCAGCAGTGCGTTTATAGCGGGGGTCACCGGGGAGCTGTTTTTT. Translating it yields CASSAFIAGVTGELFF.

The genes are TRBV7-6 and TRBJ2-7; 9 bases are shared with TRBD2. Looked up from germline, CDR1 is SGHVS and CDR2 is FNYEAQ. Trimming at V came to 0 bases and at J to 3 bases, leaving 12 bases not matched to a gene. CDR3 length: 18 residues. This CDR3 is CASSLANPPAGGYYEQYF. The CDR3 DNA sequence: TGTGCCAGCAGCTTAGCGAATCCCCCAGCGGGAGGTTACTACGAGCAGTACTTC.

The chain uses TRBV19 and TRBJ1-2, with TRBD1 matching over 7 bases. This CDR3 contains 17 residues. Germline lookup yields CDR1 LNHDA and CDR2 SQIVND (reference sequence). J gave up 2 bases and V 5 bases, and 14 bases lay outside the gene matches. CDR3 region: CASSGLKRDRRNYGYTF. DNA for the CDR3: TGTGCCAGTAGTGGCCTGAAAAGGGACAGAAGGAACTATGGCTACACCTTC.